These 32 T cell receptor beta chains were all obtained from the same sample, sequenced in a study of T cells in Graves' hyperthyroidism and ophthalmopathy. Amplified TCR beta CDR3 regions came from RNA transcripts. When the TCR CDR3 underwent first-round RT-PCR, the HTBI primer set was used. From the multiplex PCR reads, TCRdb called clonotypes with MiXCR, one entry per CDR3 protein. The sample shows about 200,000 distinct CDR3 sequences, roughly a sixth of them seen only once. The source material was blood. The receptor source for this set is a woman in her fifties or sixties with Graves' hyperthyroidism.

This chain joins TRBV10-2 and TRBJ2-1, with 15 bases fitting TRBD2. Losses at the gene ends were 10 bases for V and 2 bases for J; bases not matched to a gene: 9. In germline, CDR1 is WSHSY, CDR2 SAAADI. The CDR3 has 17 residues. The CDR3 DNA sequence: TGCGCCACCAAAGGGACTAGCGGGAGGAGTCCCTACAATGAGCAGTTCTTC. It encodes CATKGTSGRSPYNEQFF.

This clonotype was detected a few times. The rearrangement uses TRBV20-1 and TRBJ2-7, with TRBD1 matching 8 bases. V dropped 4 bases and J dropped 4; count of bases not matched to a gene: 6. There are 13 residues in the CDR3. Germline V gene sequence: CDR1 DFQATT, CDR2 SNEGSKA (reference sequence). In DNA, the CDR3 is TGCAGTGCTACTAGACAGGGGAGATACGAGCAGTACTTC. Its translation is CSATRQGRYEQYF.

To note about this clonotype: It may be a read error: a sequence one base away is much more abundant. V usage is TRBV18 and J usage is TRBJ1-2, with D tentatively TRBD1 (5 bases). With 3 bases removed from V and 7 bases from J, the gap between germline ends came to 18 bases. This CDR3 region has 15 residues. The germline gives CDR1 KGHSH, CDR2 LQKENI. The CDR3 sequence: CASSPPGRLQLGYTF. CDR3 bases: TGTGCCAGCTCACCCCCGGGACGTCTGCAGCTTGGCTACACCTTC.

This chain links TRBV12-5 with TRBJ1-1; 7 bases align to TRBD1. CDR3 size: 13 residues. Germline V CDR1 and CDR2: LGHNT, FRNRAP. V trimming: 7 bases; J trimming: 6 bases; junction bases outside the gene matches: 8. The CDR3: CASVFTGAPEAFF. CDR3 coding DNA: TGTGCTAGTGTTTTTACAGGGGCCCCTGAAGCTTTCTTT.

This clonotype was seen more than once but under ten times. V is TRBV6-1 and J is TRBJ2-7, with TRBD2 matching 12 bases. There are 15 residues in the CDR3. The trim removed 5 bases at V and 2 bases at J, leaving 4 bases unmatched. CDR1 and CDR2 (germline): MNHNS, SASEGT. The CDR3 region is CASSPTSGSTYEQYF. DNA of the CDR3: TGTGCCAGCAGTCCGACTAGCGGGAGTACCTACGAGCAGTACTTC.

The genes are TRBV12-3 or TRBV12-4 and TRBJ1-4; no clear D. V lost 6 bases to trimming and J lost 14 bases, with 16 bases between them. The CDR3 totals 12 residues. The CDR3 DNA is TGTGCCAGCAGAGATCCGGGCCTTCTTCTGTTTTTT. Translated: CASRDPGLLLFF.

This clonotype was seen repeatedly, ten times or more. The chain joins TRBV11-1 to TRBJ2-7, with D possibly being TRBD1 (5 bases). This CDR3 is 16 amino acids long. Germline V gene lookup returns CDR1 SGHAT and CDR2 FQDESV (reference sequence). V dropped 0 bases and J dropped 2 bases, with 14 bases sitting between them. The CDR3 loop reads CASSLAPLLGAYEQYF. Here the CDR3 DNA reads TGTGCCAGCAGCTTAGCTCCCCTATTAGGGGCCTACGAGCAGTACTTC.

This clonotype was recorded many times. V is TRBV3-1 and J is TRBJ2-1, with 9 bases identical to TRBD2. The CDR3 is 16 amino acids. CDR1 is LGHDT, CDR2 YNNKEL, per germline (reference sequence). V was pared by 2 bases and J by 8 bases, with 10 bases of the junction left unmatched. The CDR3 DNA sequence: TGTGCCAGCAGCCAACCCTTGCGGGAGGGCTTCGATGAGCAGTTCTTC. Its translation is CASSQPLREGFDEQFF.

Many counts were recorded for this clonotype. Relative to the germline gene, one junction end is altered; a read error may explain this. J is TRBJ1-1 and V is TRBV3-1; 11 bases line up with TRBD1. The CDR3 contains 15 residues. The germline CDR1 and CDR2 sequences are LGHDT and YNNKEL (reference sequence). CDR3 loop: CASSRTGGLNAEAFF. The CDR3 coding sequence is TGTGCCAGCAGCCGGACAGGGGGCTTGAACGCTGAAGCTTTCTTT.

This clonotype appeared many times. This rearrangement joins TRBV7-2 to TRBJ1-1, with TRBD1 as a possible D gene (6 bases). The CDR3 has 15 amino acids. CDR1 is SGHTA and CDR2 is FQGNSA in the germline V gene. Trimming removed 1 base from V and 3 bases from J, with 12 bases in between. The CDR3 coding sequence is TGTGCCAGCAGCTTAGGAGGAGGGGGGGACACTGAAGCTTTCTTT. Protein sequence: CASSLGGGGDTEAFF.

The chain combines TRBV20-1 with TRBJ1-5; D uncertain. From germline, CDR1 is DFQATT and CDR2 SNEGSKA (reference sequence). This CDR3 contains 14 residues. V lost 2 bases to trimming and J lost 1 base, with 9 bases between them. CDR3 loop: CSARHGMSNQPQHF. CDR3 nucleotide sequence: TGCAGTGCTAGACACGGGATGAGCAATCAGCCCCAGCATTTT.

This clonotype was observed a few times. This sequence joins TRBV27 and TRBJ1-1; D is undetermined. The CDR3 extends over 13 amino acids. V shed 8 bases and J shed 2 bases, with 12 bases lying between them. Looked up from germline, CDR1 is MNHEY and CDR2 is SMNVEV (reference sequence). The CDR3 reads CASVSWENTEAFF. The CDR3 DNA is TGTGCCAGCGTTTCTTGGGAAAACACTGAAGCTTTCTTT.

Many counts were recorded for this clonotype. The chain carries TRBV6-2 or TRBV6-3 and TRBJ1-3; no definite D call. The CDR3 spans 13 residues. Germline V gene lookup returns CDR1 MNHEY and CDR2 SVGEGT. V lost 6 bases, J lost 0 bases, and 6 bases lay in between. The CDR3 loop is CASSTSSGNTIYF. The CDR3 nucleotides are TGTGCCAGCAGCACCTCCTCTGGAAACACCATATATTTT.

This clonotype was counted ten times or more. The CDR3 bases are TGTGCCAGCAGCTTAGTAAGGGGCTCAGGGTATGGCTACACCTTC. Translated, it gives CASSLVRGSGYGYTF. This chain joins TRBV13 and TRBJ1-2; a possible D gene is TRBD1 (5 bases). V was cut by 1 base and J by 5 bases, with 14 bases left in between. This CDR3 has 15 amino acids. Germline loops: CDR1 PRHDT, CDR2 FYEKMQ (reference sequence).

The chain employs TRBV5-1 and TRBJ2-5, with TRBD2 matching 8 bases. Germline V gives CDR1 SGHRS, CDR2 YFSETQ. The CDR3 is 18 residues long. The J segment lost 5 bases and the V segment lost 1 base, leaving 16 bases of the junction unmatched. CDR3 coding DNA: TGCGCCAGCAGCTTGTCGCTCTCTGGAGCGGGAGCCGGCGAGACCCAGTACTTC. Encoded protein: CASSLSLSGAGAGETQYF.

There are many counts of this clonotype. CDR3 DNA: TGTGCCAGCAGCCAAGGATCGGGACTCCCCCTCCCCAATCCCGATACGCAGTATTTT. It specifies CASSQGSGLPLPNPDTQYF. The chain carries TRBV3-1 and TRBJ2-3; a possible D gene is TRBD2 (6 bases). This CDR3 contains 19 residues. Trimming removed 1 base at V and 6 bases at J, with 26 bases between. Looked up from germline, CDR1 is LGHDT and CDR2 is YNNKEL (reference sequence).

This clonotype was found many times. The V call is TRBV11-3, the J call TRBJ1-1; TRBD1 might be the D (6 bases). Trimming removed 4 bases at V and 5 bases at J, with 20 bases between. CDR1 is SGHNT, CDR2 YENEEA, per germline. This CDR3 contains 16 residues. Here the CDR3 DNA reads TGTGCCAGCAGCTCGGCCGGGACATACAATCCGACTGAAGCTTTCTTT. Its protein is CASSSAGTYNPTEAFF.

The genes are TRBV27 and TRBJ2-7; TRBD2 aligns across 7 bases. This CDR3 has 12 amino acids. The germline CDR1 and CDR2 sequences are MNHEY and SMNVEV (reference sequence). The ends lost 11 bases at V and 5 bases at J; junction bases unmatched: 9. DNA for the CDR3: TGTGCCCCCTGCCCGGGAGGCGACGAGCAGTACTTC. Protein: CAPCPGGDEQYF.

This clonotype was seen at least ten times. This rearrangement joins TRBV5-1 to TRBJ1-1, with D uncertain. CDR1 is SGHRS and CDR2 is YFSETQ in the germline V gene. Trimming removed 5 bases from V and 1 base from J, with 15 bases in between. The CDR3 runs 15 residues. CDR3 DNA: TGCGCCAGCAGTAGGCCCCGAGAGCCGAACACTGAAGCTTTCTTT. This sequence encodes CASSRPREPNTEAFF. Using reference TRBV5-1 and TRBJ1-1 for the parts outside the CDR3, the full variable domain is KAGVTQTPRYLIKTRGQQVTLSCSPISGHRSVSWYQQTPGQGLQFLFEYFSETQRNKGNFPGRFSGRQFSNSRSEMNVSTLELGDSALYLCASSRPREPNTEAFFGQGTRLTVV.

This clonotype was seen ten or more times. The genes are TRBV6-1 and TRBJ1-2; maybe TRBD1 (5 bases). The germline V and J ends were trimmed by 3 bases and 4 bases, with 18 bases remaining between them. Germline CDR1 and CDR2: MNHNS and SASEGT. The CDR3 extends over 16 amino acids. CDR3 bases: TGTGCCAGCAGTGATTACCGGGACCCAGGGACCTATGGCTACACCTTC. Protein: CASSDYRDPGTYGYTF.

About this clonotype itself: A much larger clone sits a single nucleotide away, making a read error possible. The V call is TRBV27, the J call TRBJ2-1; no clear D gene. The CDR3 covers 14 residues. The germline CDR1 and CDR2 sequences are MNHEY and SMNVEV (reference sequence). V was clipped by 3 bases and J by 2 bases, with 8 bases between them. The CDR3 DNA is TGTGCCAGCAGTTTTTGGGGAACCTACAATGAGCAGTTCTTC. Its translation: CASSFWGTYNEQFF.

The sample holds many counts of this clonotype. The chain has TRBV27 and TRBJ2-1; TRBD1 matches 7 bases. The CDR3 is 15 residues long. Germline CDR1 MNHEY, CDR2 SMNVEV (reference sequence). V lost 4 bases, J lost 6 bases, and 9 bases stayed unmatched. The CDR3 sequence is CASSSLGAGGNEQFF. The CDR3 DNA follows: TGTGCCAGCAGTTCCCTCGGGGCAGGGGGCAATGAGCAGTTCTTC.

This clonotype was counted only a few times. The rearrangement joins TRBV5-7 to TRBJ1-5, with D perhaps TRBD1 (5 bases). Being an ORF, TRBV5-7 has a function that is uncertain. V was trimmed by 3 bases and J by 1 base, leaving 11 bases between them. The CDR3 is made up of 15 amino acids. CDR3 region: CASSSQGESNQPQHF. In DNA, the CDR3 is TGTGCCAGCAGCTCCCAGGGCGAGAGCAATCAGCCCCAGCATTTT.

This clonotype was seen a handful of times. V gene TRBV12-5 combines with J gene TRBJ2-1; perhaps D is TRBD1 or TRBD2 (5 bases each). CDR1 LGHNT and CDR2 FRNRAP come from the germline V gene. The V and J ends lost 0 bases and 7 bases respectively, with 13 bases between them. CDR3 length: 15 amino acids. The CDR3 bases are TGTGCTAGTGGTTTGGTGGTGGGACCTGGGAATGAGCAGTTCTTC. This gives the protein CASGLVVGPGNEQFF.

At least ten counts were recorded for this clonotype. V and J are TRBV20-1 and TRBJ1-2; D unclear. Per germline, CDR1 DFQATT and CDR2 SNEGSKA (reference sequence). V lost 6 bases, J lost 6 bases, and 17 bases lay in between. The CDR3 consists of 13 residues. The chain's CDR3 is CSAVGPRRNGYTF. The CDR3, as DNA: TGCAGTGCCGTAGGACCCAGGAGGAATGGCTACACCTTC.

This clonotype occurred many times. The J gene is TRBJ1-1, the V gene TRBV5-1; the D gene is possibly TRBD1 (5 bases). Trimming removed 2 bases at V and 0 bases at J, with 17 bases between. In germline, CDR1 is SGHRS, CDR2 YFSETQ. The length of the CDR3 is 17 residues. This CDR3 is CASSFRRDGYLNTEAFF. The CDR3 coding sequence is TGCGCCAGCAGCTTTCGCAGGGACGGTTACCTGAACACTGAAGCTTTCTTT.

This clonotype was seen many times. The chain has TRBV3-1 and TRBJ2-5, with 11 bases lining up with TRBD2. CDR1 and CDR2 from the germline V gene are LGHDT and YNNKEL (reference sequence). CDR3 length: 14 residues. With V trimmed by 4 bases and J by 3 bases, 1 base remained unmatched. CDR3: CASSPGLAEETQYF. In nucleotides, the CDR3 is TGTGCCAGCAGCCCGGGACTAGCGGAAGAGACCCAGTACTTC.

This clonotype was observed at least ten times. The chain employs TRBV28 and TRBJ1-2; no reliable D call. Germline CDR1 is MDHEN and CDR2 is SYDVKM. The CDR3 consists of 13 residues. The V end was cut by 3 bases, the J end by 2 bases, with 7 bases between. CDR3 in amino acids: CASSLGKNYGYTF. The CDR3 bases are TGTGCCAGCAGTTTGGGAAAGAACTATGGCTACACCTTC.

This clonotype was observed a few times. For the CDR3, the DNA is TGTGCCAGCACCCGCGAAGGGGGAGGTGGATATGGCTACACCTTC. Encoded protein: CASTREGGGGYGYTF. This chain uses TRBV2 with TRBJ1-2, with D perhaps TRBD1 (6 bases). This CDR3 has 15 amino acids. Trimming took off 7 bases at V and 5 bases at J, with 20 bases between the two ends. In germline, CDR1 is SNHLY, CDR2 FYNNEI.

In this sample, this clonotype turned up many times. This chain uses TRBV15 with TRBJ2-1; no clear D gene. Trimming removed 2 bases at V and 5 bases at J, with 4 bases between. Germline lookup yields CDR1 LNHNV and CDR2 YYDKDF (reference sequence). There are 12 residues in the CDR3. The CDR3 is CATSRSNNEQFF. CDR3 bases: TGTGCCACCAGCAGAAGTAACAATGAGCAGTTCTTC.

CDR3 bases: TGCGCCAGCAGCAACCTAGCGACCGTTTACCAAGAGACCCAGTACTTC. This encodes CASSNLATVYQETQYF. The gene calls are TRBV5-1 and TRBJ2-5; tentatively, D is TRBD2 (6 bases). The CDR3 covers 16 residues. In germline, CDR1 is SGHRS, CDR2 YFSETQ. The ends were cut back, 4 bases at V and 0 bases at J, with 16 bases in the middle.

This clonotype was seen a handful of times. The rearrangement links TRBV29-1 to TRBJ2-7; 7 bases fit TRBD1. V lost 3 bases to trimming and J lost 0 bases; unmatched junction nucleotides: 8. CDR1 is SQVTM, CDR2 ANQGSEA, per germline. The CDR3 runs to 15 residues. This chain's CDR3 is CSVEPGTESSYEQYF. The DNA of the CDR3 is TGCAGCGTTGAGCCCGGGACAGAGAGCTCCTACGAGCAGTACTTC.